A selection of T cell receptor beta chains follows, all from one sample in a study of tumour-infiltrating T cells in Burkitt lymphoma. Method: immunoSEQ multiplex PCR; TCRdb's copy keeps in-frame clones and lacks some. The sample lists around 6,600 clones, approximately 87% occurring once. Sample: tumor tissue. These TCRs come from a human donor with Burkitt lymphoma. The CDR3 runs from the conserved cysteine through the conserved F or W. The D gene is left open where the match is weak.

D gene,J gene,V gene,CDR3 DNA,CDR3 protein
TRBD2,TRBJ2-7,TRBV6-5,TGTGCCAGCAGTTACTCGACTAGCGGCATCTCCTACGAGCAGTACTTC,CASSYSTSGISYEQYF
.,TRBJ2-3,TRBV9,TGTGCCAGCAGCAGAAAGGGGACTAGCACAGATACGCAGTATTTT,CASSRKGTSTDTQYF
.,TRBJ2-7,TRBV7-6,TGTGCCAGCAGCTCAAGCTTTAGCTCCTACGAGCAGTACTTC,CASSSSFSSYEQYF
.,TRBJ2-7,TRBV7-9,TGTGCCAGCAGCTTTGGGGGCCATCAGTTGGACTTC,CASSFGGHQLDF
.,TRBJ2-7,TRBV7-2,TGTGCCAGCAGCTTAGACGGCAGGGATCACGAGCAGTACTTC,CASSLDGRDHEQYF
.,TRBJ2-1,TRBV7-9,TGTGCCAGCAGCCGATCCACTAGTACCAATGAGCAGTTCTTC,CASSRSTSTNEQFF
.,TRBJ2-6,TRBV14,TGTGCCAGCAGCCAACCCGAAGACCCTCTCTCTGGGGCCAACGTCCTGACTTTC,CASSQPEDPLSGANVLTF
.,TRBJ2-1,TRBV7-9,TGTGCCAGCAGCACAGAGACGAGCTCCTACAATGAGCAGTTCTTC,CASSTETSSYNEQFF
.,TRBJ1-4,TRBV6-1,TGTGCCAGCAGTGAAGCGTCAGTAGCAACTAATGAAAAACTGTTTTTT,CASSEASVATNEKLFF
.,TRBJ2-1,TRBV5-5,TGTGCCAGCAGCTGGGGTAGGAACCTTCGACTTAATGAGCAGTTCTTC,CASSWGRNLRLNEQFF
TRBD1,TRBJ2-3,TRBV11-3,TGTGCCAGCAGCTCGGGACAGGGGGTGGGAGATACGCAGTATTTT,CASSSGQGVGDTQYF
.,TRBJ2-3,TRBV19,TGTGCCAGTAGCTCCCCGGGACACCCTAGCACAGATACGCAGTATTTT,CASSSPGHPSTDTQYF